The clone carrying this TCR beta chain was recorded at least ten times. Because this beta chain is a stray read in a library intended to capture alpha chains, its abundance should not be given much weight. V lost 0 bases, J lost 0 bases, and 9 bases lay in between. The CDR3 has 16 residues. The germline V gene encodes CDR1 DFQATT and CDR2 SNEGSKA (reference sequence). TCRdb passed the 5' RACE reads through MiXCR, listing each CDR3 protein once. The table has about 15,000 distinct CDR3 sequences, 3.6% seen once. Time point in this sample: sample taken at primary tumor resection. Unsorted tumor, nontumor lung tissue or cryopreserved PBMC supplied the whole RNA. The data were taken from a study of spatial heterogeneity in lung cancer.

This sequence joins TRBV20-1 and TRBJ1-6; D call uncertain. Here the sequenced sample was normal lung tissue next to the tumor, taken at surgery. The receptor was derived from a male donor with early-stage non-small cell lung cancer. CDR3 residues: CSARDVGSSYNSPLHF. Written as DNA, the CDR3 is TGCAGTGCTAGAGATGTCGGCAGCTCCTATAATTCACCCCTCCACTTT.